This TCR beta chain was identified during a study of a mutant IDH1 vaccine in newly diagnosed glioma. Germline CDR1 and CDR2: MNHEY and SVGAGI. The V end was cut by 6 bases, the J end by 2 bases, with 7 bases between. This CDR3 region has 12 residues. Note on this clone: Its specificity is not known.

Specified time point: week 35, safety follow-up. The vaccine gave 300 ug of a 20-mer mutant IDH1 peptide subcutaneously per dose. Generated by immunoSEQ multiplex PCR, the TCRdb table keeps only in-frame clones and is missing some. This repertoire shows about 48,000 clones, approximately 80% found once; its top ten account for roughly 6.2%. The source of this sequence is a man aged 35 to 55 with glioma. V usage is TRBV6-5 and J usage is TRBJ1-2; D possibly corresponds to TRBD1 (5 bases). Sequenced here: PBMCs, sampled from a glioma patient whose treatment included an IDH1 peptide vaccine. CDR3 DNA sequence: TGTGCCAGCAGCAACAGGAACTATGGCTACACCTTC. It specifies CASSNRNYGYTF.